This T cell receptor (beta chain) was captured in a study of blood T cell repertoires in COVID-19. Overall study context: The cDNA or gDNA used as material had been derived from T cells, B-cell-depleted T cells, or PBMCs.

Profiled with immunoSEQ multiplex PCR; TCRdb holds only in-frame clones, not every one. The sample holds 350,000 to 550,000 clones; 85% to 90% are singletons and the top ten take approximately 1.2%. Two negative PCRs, clearance, or symptom resolution characterized the recovered Cohort 3 donors. The CDR3 covers 11 residues. Sequenced sample: PBMCs or T cells enriched from blood (not recorded which). The TCR sequence derives from a man younger than 40 who had recovered from COVID-19. The chain is built from TRBV21-1 and TRBJ2-1; TRBD1, the table's D call, was not compared with the DNA. TRBV21-1 counts as a pseudogene. This CDR3 is CARGPGNEQFF. The CDR3 bases are TGTGCCAGGGGGCCAGGGAATGAGCAGTTCTTC.